This T cell receptor beta chain was captured in a study of T cells in Graves' hyperthyroidism and ophthalmopathy. TCR beta CDR3 regions were amplified from RNA. First-round RT-PCR of the TCR CDR3 relied on the HTBI primer set. TCRdb reanalysed the multiplex PCR reads using MiXCR and keeps one entry per CDR3 protein. This repertoire shows over 500,000 distinct CDR3 sequences, over 35% found once; its top ten account for 44%. Study-level findings and limits: Model predictions of ophthalmopathy came a median around 6.5 months before onset.

The V gene's germline CDR1 is KGHDR and CDR2 SFDVKD. The CDR3 spans 13 residues. Trimming took 3 bases from V and 5 from J; bases not matched to a gene: 2. Remarks on this clonotype: Its antigen is undetermined.

Sequencing used peripheral blood or thyroid tissue (not recorded which). This chain links TRBV24-1 with TRBJ2-7, with 8 nucleotides matching TRBD1. This TCR was sampled from an adult woman with Graves' disease, either hyperthyroidism or ophthalmopathy (not recorded which). The DNA for the CDR3 is TGTGCCACCAGTGATCCAGGGGGCCACGAGCAGTACTTC. The encoded protein is CATSDPGGHEQYF.